Shown below are 2 T cell receptor beta chains from a single sample sequenced in a study of regulatory T cells in long-lasting Graves disease. Both iRepertoire HTBI primers and Arm-PCR of CDR3 regions were used to build the TCR beta libraries. TCRdb reprocessed the multiplex PCR reads with MiXCR, giving one entry per CDR3 protein. The table lists approximately 400,000 distinct CDR3 sequences, 15% of them singletons. The sample's time point: newly diagnosed GD, antithyroid drugs for less than 3 months. With RNA extracted from PBMCs as input, the TCR library was made. A further study also used this sample, focusing on T cells in Graves' hyperthyroidism and ophthalmopathy.

The source was peripheral blood mononuclear cells (PBMCs), collected at new diagnosis, from a patient treated with antithyroid drugs. The receptors were sampled from a woman younger than 45 with Graves disease.

The chain is built from TRBV7-8 and TRBJ2-3; the D is unclear. This CDR3 is built from 16 residues. V shed 6 bases and J shed 1 base, with 17 bases lying between them. Germline V gene data show CDR1 as SGHVS and CDR2 as FQNEAQ. CDR3 sequence reads: CASSVTRALGTDTQYF. The CDR3 DNA reads as TGTGCCAGCAGTGTCACCCGGGCCCTCGGCACAGATACGCAGTATTTT.

This clonotype was counted many times. This chain joins TRBV6-5 and TRBJ2-2; TRBD1 agrees at 7 bases. V lost 2 bases and J lost 5; bases outside the gene matches: 5. Germline CDR1 reads MNHEY; CDR2 reads SVGAGI. The CDR3 totals 15 residues. The CDR3, as DNA: TGTGCCAGCAGTTACAACAGGGGTGGTACCGGGGAGCTGTTTTTT. Its translation: CASSYNRGGTGELFF.